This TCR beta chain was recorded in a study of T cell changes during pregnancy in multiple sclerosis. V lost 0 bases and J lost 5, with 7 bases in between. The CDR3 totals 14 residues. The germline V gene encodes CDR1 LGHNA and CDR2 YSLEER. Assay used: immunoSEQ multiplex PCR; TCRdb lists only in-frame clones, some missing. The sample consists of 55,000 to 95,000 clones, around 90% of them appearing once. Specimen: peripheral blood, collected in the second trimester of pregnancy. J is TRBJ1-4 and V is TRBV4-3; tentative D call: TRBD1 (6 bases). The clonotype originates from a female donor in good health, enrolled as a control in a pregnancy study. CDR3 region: CASSQDRGNEKLFF. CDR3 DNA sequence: TGCGCCAGCAGCCAAGATAGGGGGAATGAAAAACTGTTTTTT.